This T cell receptor (beta chain) is drawn from a study of technical replicates of blood from a handful of donors. CDR1 is SGHNT, CDR2 YYREEE, per germline (reference sequence). The V and J ends lost 1 base and 5 bases respectively, with 12 bases between them. The CDR3 covers 14 residues. Clones were sequenced by immunoSEQ multiplex PCR, and TCRdb holds only the in-frame ones, with some missing. The table shows about 78,000 clones, with 95% occurring only once. The sequencing sample was made of T cells isolated from PBMCs. J is TRBJ2-5 and V is TRBV5-4; D is possibly TRBD2 (6 bases). The receptor comes from a human donor in good health. The CDR3 here is CASSLPGVGETQYF. Here the CDR3 DNA reads TGTGCCAGCAGCTTGCCGGGGGTGGGGGAGACCCAGTACTTC.